The TCR beta chain described here comes from a study of T cell responses to AZD1222 COVID-19 vaccine. Across the whole study: Timing groups of about 4 and about 12 weeks for second doses were pooled.

Data came from immunoSEQ multiplex PCR; TCRdb stores just in-frame clones and leaves some out. The table lists about 180,000 clones, roughly 88% of them singletons. This CDR3 has 14 amino acids. Germline V gives CDR1 GTSNPN, CDR2 SVGIG (reference sequence). V lost 5 bases to trimming and J lost 1 base; unmatched junction nucleotides: 5. The specimen was peripheral blood, collected on day 0 of AZD1222 vaccination. V and J are TRBV30 and TRBJ1-2; 9 bases fit TRBD1. The clonotype originates from an adult in good health. This CDR3 is CAWDRGIGNYGYTF. CDR3 nucleotides: TGTGCCTGGGACAGGGGGATCGGTAACTATGGCTACACCTTC.